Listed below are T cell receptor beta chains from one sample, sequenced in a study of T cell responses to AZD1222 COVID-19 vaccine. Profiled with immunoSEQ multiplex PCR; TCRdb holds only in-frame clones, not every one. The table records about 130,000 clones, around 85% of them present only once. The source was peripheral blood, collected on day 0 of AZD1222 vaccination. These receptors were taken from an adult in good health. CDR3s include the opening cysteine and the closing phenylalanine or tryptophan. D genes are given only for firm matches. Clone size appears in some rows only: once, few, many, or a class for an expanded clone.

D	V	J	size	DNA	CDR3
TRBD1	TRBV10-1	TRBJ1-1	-	TGCGCCAGCAGACCAGGACAGGGCTATTCTGAAGCTTTCTTT	CASRPGQGYSEAFF
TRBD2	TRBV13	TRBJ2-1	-	TGTGCCTCCGGGGGCGGGAGGAGCTCCTACAATGAGCAGTTCTTC	CASGGGRSSYNEQFF
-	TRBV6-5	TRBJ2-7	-	TGTGCCAGCAGCCCAAGAGGGGGTTCCTCCTACGAGCAGTACTTC	CASSPRGGSSYEQYF
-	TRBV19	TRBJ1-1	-	TGTGCCACCTTTAATGAGGGAGAGATGAACACTGAAGCTTTCTTT	CATFNEGEMNTEAFF
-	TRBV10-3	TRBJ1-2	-	TGTGCCATCAGTGGCTACCGGAGAGCCTATGGCTACACCTTC	CAISGYRRAYGYTF
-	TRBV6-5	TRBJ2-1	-	TGTGCCAGCAGTTACTCGAGGGACCCAACCTACAATGAGCAGTTCTTC	CASSYSRDPTYNEQFF
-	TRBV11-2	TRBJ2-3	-	TGTGCCAGCAGCCCCTTGGGTAGCACAGATACGCAGTATTTT	CASSPLGSTDTQYF
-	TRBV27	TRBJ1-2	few	TGTGCCAGCAGGGGGCCTCACTATGGCTACACCTTC	CASRGPHYGYTF
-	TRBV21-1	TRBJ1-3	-	TGTGCCAGCACTCCAGAGGGACAGGGGAGCGGAAACACCATATATTTT	CASTPEGQGSGNTIYF
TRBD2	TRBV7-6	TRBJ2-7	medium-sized	TGTGCCAGCAGCTTAGTCGGGGGGGGCAGGGCCTACGAGCAGTACTTC	CASSLVGGGRAYEQYF
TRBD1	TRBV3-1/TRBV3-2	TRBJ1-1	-	TGTGCCAGCAGCCAAGAGGACAGGGCTATCACTGAAGCTTTCTTT	CASSQEDRAITEAFF
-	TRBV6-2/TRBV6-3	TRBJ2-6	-	TGTGCCAGCAGTTTCGGCACAGCCGGGGCCAACGTCCTGACTTTC	CASSFGTAGANVLTF
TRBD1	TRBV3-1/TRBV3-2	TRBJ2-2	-	TGTGCCAGCAGCCCAGGACAGGGCCGGAACACCGGGGAGCTGTTTTTT	CASSPGQGRNTGELFF
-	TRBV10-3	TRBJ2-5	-	TGTGCCATCAGTGGCGCTGCAGAGCCGGGCTTAAGGGGAGCAGAGACCCAGTACTTC	CAISGAAEPGLRGAETQYF
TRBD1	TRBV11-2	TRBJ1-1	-	TGTGCCAGCAGCTCGGGGACAGGGGTAAACACTGAAGCTTTCTTT	CASSSGTGVNTEAFF
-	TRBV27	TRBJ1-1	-	TGTGCCAGCCGCCGAGCGGGGGCGGGCACTGAAGCTTTCTTT	CASRRAGAGTEAFF
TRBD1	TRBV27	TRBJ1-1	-	TGTGCCAGCAGTTTCCGCAGGGGGCACGAAGCTTTCTTT	CASSFRRGHEAFF
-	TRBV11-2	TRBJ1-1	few	TGTGCCAGCAGCCGCGTCCTTGAGAGCACTGAAGCTTTCTTT	CASSRVLESTEAFF
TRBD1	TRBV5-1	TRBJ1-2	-	TGCGCCAGCAGCTCAACAGGGGGGTATGGCTACACCTTC	CASSSTGGYGYTF
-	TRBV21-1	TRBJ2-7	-	TGTGCCAGCAGCAAAGGCAGGGAAAAGGGCTACGAGCAGTACTTC	CASSKGREKGYEQYF
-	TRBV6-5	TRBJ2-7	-	TGTGCCAGCAGTTATAAGGGGGACCCTAACGAGCAGTACTTC	CASSYKGDPNEQYF
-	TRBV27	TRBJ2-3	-	TGTGCCAGCAGTTCCTCAGGGATTACAGATACGCAGTATTTT	CASSSSGITDTQYF
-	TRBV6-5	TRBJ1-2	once	TGTGCCAGCAGTTACTCAGGGTACCTATCCGGCTACACCTTC	CASSYSGYLSGYTF